This TCR beta chain was documented in a study of T cell responses to AZD1222 COVID-19 vaccine. The study's findings and limits: Nearly half of spike-specific TCRs reportedly target variant regions that are unmutated in the B.1.351 and B.1.1.7 variants. The study found vaccine-associated CD4 TCRs spanning spike, dominant at 160-218 and 743-854. Donors were chiefly white British, with a greater number of females, and clonal diversity was perhaps underestimated. Just a handful of AZD1222 recipients were seropositive at baseline.

The germline V gene has CDR1 SEHNR and CDR2 FQNEAQ (reference sequence). This CDR3 region has 15 residues. V was pared by 7 bases and J by 7 bases, with 9 bases of the junction left unmatched. Profiled with immunoSEQ multiplex PCR; TCRdb holds only in-frame clones, not every one. The sample includes about 130,000 clones, under 90% of them seen just once. A word on this clone: As yet, its antigen is unknown.

Sequenced material: peripheral blood, taken on day 0 of AZD1222 vaccination. The origin of this receptor is an adult in good health. J is TRBJ2-2 and V is TRBV7-9; 10 bases line up with TRBD1. This CDR3 is CASTVRDRGIGELFF. The CDR3 nucleotides read TGTGCCAGCACCGTCCGGGACAGGGGCATCGGGGAGCTGTTTTTT.